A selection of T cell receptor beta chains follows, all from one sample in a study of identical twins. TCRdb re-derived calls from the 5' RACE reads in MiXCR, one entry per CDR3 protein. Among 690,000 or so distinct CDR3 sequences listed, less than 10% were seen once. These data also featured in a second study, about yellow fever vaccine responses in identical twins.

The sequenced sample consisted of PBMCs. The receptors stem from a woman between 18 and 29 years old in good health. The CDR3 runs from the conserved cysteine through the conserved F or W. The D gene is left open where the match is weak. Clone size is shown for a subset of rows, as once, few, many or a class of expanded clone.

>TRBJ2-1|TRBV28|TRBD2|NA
TGTGCCAGCAAAACAAAGCGGGGGAGCTCCTACAATGAGCAGTTCTTC
CASKTKRGSSYNEQFF
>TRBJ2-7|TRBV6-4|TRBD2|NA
TGTGCCAGCACCAGCGGGAGGGCCAATTCCTACGAGCAGTACTTC
CASTSGRANSYEQYF
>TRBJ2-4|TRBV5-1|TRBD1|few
TGCGCCAGCAGCACCGCACAGGGGCAAAACATTCAGTACTTC
CASSTAQGQNIQYF
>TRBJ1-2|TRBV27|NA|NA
TGTGCCAGCAGTTTATCGTCCAGAATGAACTATGGCTACACCTTC
CASSLSSRMNYGYTF
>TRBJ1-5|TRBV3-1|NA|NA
TGTGCCAGCAGCCCCGCGACGGGACATAATTTAAATCAGCCCCAGCATTTT
CASSPATGHNLNQPQHF
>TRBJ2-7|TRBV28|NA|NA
TGTGCCAGCAGTTTATTCTCCCCCTACGAGCAGTACTTC
CASSLFSPYEQYF
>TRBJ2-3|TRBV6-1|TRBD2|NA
TGTGCCAGCAACACACTACGGGGGGGCCTGGGAGATACGCAGTATTTT
CASNTLRGGLGDTQYF
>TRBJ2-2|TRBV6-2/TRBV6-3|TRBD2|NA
TGTGCCAGCAGTTACTCGACCGGGACTAGCGGGAGGCGTGGCACCGGGGAGCTGTTTTTT
CASSYSTGTSGRRGTGELFF
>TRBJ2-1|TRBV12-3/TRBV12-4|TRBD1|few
TGTGCCAGCAGTTTAGCCCCCGGGACAGGGTCCGATGAGCAGTTCTTC
CASSLAPGTGSDEQFF
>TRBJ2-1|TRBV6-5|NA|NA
TGTGCCGATCGTGTCGCCTACGAGCAGTTCTTC
CADRVAYEQFF
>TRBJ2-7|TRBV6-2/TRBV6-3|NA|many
TGTGCCAGCAGTTACCGGGTCGCCTACGAGCAGTACTTC
CASSYRVAYEQYF
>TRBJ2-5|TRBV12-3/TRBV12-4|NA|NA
TGTGCCAGCACTCCCGAACTCTTGGGGGCCCAGTACTTC
CASTPELLGAQYF
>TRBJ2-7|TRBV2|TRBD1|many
TGTGCCAGCAGTAGGACAGGGGGCGAATCCTACGAGCAGTACTTC
CASSRTGGESYEQYF